These 28 T cell receptor beta chains were sequenced from one sample in a study of identical twins. TCRdb reprocessed the 5' RACE reads with MiXCR, giving one entry per CDR3 protein. The table shows roughly 750,000 distinct CDR3 sequences, with 20% to 25% occurring only once. These records were also assigned to another study, of T cells expressing NK-cell markers.

The sample taken for sequencing was PBMCs. The source of these receptors is a woman younger than 30 in good health.

The chain has TRBV4-2 and TRBJ2-5; the match to TRBD1 covers 8 bases. The CDR3 totals 15 residues. V lost 3 bases, J lost 0 bases, and 3 bases stayed unmatched. The V gene's germline CDR1 is LGHNA and CDR2 YNFKEQ. The CDR3 sequence is CASSQPGQDQETQYF. The CDR3 DNA sequence: TGTGCCAGCAGCCAGCCGGGACAGGACCAAGAGACCCAGTACTTC.

The chain couples TRBV7-2 to TRBJ2-1; 7 nucleotides align to TRBD2. Unmatched junction bases numbered 7, after V lost 7 bases and J lost 7 bases. CDR3 length: 13 residues. The germline gives CDR1 SGHTA, CDR2 FQGNSA. As DNA, the CDR3 is TGTGCCAGCAACAGTAACGGGGGGAATGAGCAGTTCTTC. Translating it yields CASNSNGGNEQFF.

This chain uses TRBV12-3 or TRBV12-4 with TRBJ2-7, with TRBD1 matching over 7 bases. V dropped 7 bases and J dropped 3; count of bases not matched to a gene: 9. This CDR3 has 14 amino acids. This CDR3 is CASTRGQRVYEQYF. The CDR3 coding sequence is TGTGCCAGCACCCGGGGACAGAGAGTCTACGAGCAGTACTTC.

This clonotype was seen a few times. The rearrangement uses TRBV6-5 and TRBJ1-1; tentatively, D is TRBD1 (6 bases). Germline CDR1 and CDR2: MNHEY and SVGAGI. V dropped 4 bases and J dropped 4 bases, with 10 bases sitting between them. This CDR3 spans 13 amino acids. This CDR3 is CASSSGQTTEAFF. CDR3 bases: TGTGCCAGCAGTTCGGGACAAACCACTGAAGCTTTCTTT.

This clonotype appeared once. The V and J genes are TRBV7-8 and TRBJ2-1; TRBD2 is a possible D gene (5 bases). The ends were cut back, 1 base at V and 7 bases at J, with 20 bases in the middle. The CDR3 spans 17 residues. Germline V gene data show CDR1 as SGHVS and CDR2 as FQNEAQ. CDR3 sequence: CASSLVYGGSFRNEQFF. The DNA for the CDR3 is TGTGCCAGCAGCTTAGTCTATGGTGGGAGCTTTAGAAATGAGCAGTTCTTC.

J is TRBJ2-7 and V is TRBV7-9; D is undetermined. Germline V gene data show CDR1 as SEHNR and CDR2 as FQNEAQ (reference sequence). This CDR3 is 15 amino acids long. V lost 0 bases and J lost 2, with 11 bases in between. The CDR3: CASSLATKPPYEQYF. The CDR3 DNA follows: TGTGCCAGCAGCTTAGCGACCAAACCGCCCTACGAGCAGTACTTC.

This clonotype was seen many times. J is TRBJ2-7 and V is TRBV10-3; D remains ambiguous. CDR1 is ENHRY and CDR2 is SYGVKD in the germline V gene. Trimming cost V 7 bases and J 5 bases, with 3 bases left between them. This CDR3 has 9 amino acids. The CDR3 protein is CAITHEQYF. The CDR3 DNA sequence: TGTGCCATCACGCACGAGCAGTACTTC.

This rearrangement joins TRBV12-3 or TRBV12-4 to TRBJ1-5; D is unresolved. This CDR3 has 15 amino acids. The V gene lost 2 bases and the J gene lost 2 bases, with 10 bases spanning the gap. The CDR3 region has the DNA TGTGCCAGCAGTTTACGGGATTTGGGCAATCAGCCCCAGCATTTT. Encoded protein: CASSLRDLGNQPQHF.

The chain employs TRBV5-1 and TRBJ1-2, with no clear D. This CDR3 comprises 14 residues. Germline CDR1 is SGHRS and CDR2 is YFSETQ. The ends were cut back, 1 base at V and 4 bases at J, with 11 bases in the middle. The CDR3, as DNA: TGCGCCAGCAGCTTGTGGGCAGGAAGCTATGGCTACACCTTC. Encoded protein: CASSLWAGSYGYTF.

Only a few counts were recorded for this clonotype. The chain has TRBV29-1 and TRBJ2-7, with D maybe TRBD1 (6 bases). CDR3 length: 11 residues. Germline V lookup: CDR1 SQVTM, CDR2 ANQGSEA. The V gene lost 7 bases and the J gene lost 2 bases, with 9 bases spanning the gap. In DNA, the CDR3 is TGCAGCGCCGGACAGACCTACGAGCAGTACTTC. Translation gives CSAGQTYEQYF.

V gene TRBV5-1 combines with J gene TRBJ2-3; D might be TRBD1 (5 bases). Germline CDR1 is SGHRS and CDR2 is YFSETQ. The CDR3 extends over 14 amino acids. The V gene lost 0 bases and the J gene lost 5 bases, with 10 bases spanning the gap. The CDR3 region is CASSLVGREDTQYF. The CDR3 region has the DNA TGCGCCAGCAGCTTGGTCGGCAGGGAAGATACGCAGTATTTT.

This clonotype has only one observation. CDR3 in DNA: TGCGCCAGCAGTTGGACAGGGCCGTGGGACGAGCAGTACTTC. Amino acids: CASSWTGPWDEQYF. The rearrangement joins TRBV10-2 to TRBJ2-7; TRBD1 matches at 8 bases. V lost 5 bases, J lost 5 bases, and 8 bases stayed unmatched. The CDR3 runs to 14 residues. Germline assignment: CDR1 WSHSY and CDR2 SAAADI.

As regards this clonotype: A much larger clone differs by one base, so this may be a read error. J is TRBJ2-7 and V is TRBV4-2, with D perhaps matching TRBD2 (5 bases). The CDR3 is 14 amino acids. With 4 bases removed from V and 1 base from J, the gap between germline ends came to 11 bases. Germline lookup yields CDR1 LGHNA and CDR2 YNFKEQ. The DNA for the CDR3 is TGTGCCAGCAGCCCCTGGACTCAATCCTACGAGCAGTACTTC. Translating gives CASSPWTQSYEQYF.

V gene TRBV20-1 combines with J gene TRBJ2-1; TRBD1 or TRBD2 may be the D gene (5 bases each). CDR3 length equals 14 residues. The germline V and J ends were trimmed by 5 bases and 4 bases, with 15 bases remaining between them. Germline V CDR1 and CDR2: DFQATT, SNEGSKA (reference sequence). The CDR3, as DNA: TGCAGTGCTGGGGACCTAGCTGGATACAATGAGCAGTTCTTC. Translating it yields CSAGDLAGYNEQFF.

This clonotype was seen more than once but under ten times. The chain joins TRBV7-2 to TRBJ1-2; no definite D call. V lost 3 bases and J lost 1, with 12 bases in between. Germline CDR1 SGHTA, CDR2 FQGNSA. The CDR3 is 15 amino acids. CDR3 region: CASSFTTAVNYGYTF. The CDR3 DNA sequence: TGTGCCAGCAGCTTCACAACTGCAGTTAACTATGGCTACACCTTC.

J is TRBJ2-5 and V is TRBV29-1, with 9 nucleotides matching TRBD2. The V gene's germline CDR1 is SQVTM and CDR2 ANQGSEA. There are 14 residues in the CDR3. V was clipped by 1 base and J by 5 bases; unmatched bases: 5. For the CDR3, the DNA is TGCAGCGTTGAAGTAGCGGGGGAGGGGGAGACCCAGTACTTC. Translated: CSVEVAGEGETQYF.

This clonotype showed up just a few times. The chain has TRBV11-3 and TRBJ2-3, with 7 bases matching TRBD2. Germline V CDR1 and CDR2: SGHNT, YENEEA. Trimming cost V 5 bases and J 2 bases; bases outside gene matches: 13. This CDR3 has 17 residues. CDR3 residues: CASSPHPLRGSTDTQYF. CDR3 sequence (DNA): TGTGCCAGCAGCCCGCACCCCCTGCGGGGGTCCACAGATACGCAGTATTTT.

The table lists this clonotype with many counts. The chain carries TRBV20-1 and TRBJ2-3; possible D gene TRBD2, 6 bases. The CDR3 is 14 amino acids. Germline lookup yields CDR1 DFQATT and CDR2 SNEGSKA (reference sequence). The V and J ends lost 7 bases and 6 bases respectively, with 20 bases between them. CDR3 residues: CSGGRTNSRDTQYF. The DNA of the CDR3 is TGCAGTGGGGGGAGGACCAACTCAAGGGATACGCAGTATTTT.

This clonotype appeared a few times. The rearrangement links TRBV4-3 to TRBJ1-2; no clear D. CDR1 is LGHNA, CDR2 YSLEER, per germline. There are 13 residues in the CDR3. Trimming stripped 0 bases from V and 5 bases from J, with 7 bases between. CDR3 region: CASSQEMGYGYTF. The CDR3 DNA follows: TGCGCCAGCAGCCAAGAGATGGGGTATGGCTACACCTTC.

J is TRBJ1-2 and V is TRBV18, with D hard to call. V shed 3 bases and J shed 1 base, with 9 bases lying between them. CDR3 length: 14 residues. Germline V gene lookup returns CDR1 KGHSH and CDR2 LQKENI. Here the CDR3 reads CASSPRWDNYGYTF. In DNA form, the CDR3 reads TGTGCCAGCTCACCCAGGTGGGATAACTATGGCTACACCTTC.

This clonotype has a handful of counts. This rearrangement joins TRBV7-8 to TRBJ2-5, with unresolved D. CDR1 SGHVS and CDR2 FQNEAQ come from the germline V gene. The V end was cut by 5 bases, the J end by 5 bases, with 12 bases between. The CDR3 totals 13 residues. The CDR3 sequence: CASSPHNGETQYF. The CDR3 nucleotides read TGTGCCAGCAGCCCCCATAACGGGGAGACCCAGTACTTC.

This chain uses TRBV27 with TRBJ2-7; 7 bases match TRBD1. The CDR3 has 14 residues. CDR1 and CDR2 (germline): MNHEY, SMNVEV (reference sequence). The trim removed 1 base at V and 4 bases at J, leaving 4 bases unmatched. The CDR3 DNA reads as TGTGCCAGCAGTTTATATGGGACAGAGTACGAGCAGTACTTC. Translated: CASSLYGTEYEQYF.

Only a few counts were recorded for this clonotype. This rearrangement joins TRBV20-1 to TRBJ2-3, with 8 bases lining up with TRBD2. Losses at the gene ends were 8 bases for V and 2 bases for J; bases not matched to a gene: 12. CDR1 DFQATT and CDR2 SNEGSKA come from the germline V gene (reference sequence). CDR3 length equals 15 residues. The CDR3 spells CSTVFPGLVTDTQYF. The CDR3 nucleotides read TGCAGTACCGTGTTTCCGGGACTAGTCACAGATACGCAGTATTTT.

This clonotype was observed at least ten times. The chain is built from TRBV12-3 or TRBV12-4 and TRBJ2-1, with D uncertain. The CDR3 is 15 residues long. Trimming pared 4 bases from V and 0 bases from J, leaving 10 bases between. The CDR3 protein is CASSSRQSSYNEQFF. The DNA for the CDR3 is TGTGCCAGCAGTTCCCGGCAGAGCTCCTACAATGAGCAGTTCTTC.

This clonotype was counted between two and nine times. The chain employs TRBV20-1 and TRBJ1-4, with TRBD1 identical over 8 bases. Trimming at V came to 4 bases and at J to 8 bases, leaving 9 bases not matched to a gene. The CDR3 has 14 amino acids. Germline V gives CDR1 DFQATT, CDR2 SNEGSKA (reference sequence). The CDR3 protein is CSAIPGGLGEKLFF. DNA for the CDR3: TGCAGTGCTATCCCAGGGGGCTTAGGGGAAAAACTGTTTTTT.

The chain is built from TRBV6-2 or TRBV6-3 and TRBJ2-1; 11 bases map to TRBD2. CDR3 size: 18 residues. With V trimmed by 7 bases and J by 1 base, 12 bases remained unmatched. In germline, CDR1 is MNHEY, CDR2 SVGEGT. The chain's CDR3 is CASIRTSGPDASYNEQFF. The CDR3 DNA is TGTGCCAGCATTCGGACTAGCGGGCCCGATGCTTCCTACAATGAGCAGTTCTTC.

This clonotype was picked up a small number of times. The chain uses TRBV30 and TRBJ2-3; maybe TRBD2 (5 bases). This CDR3 comprises 14 residues. Trimming took off 0 bases at V and 0 bases at J, with 7 bases between the two ends. Germline-derived CDR1 and CDR2 are GTSNPN and SVGIG (reference sequence). The CDR3 protein is CAWSVAASTDTQYF. CDR3 DNA: TGTGCCTGGAGTGTAGCGGCTAGCACAGATACGCAGTATTTT.

The chain has TRBV20-1 and TRBJ2-1; 8 nucleotides line up with TRBD2. This CDR3 has 16 residues. V shed 3 bases, J shed 0 bases, and the junction held 7 bases outside the gene matches. Per germline, CDR1 DFQATT and CDR2 SNEGSKA (reference sequence). This CDR3 reads CSARVSGDSSYNEQFF. DNA for the CDR3: TGCAGTGCTAGGGTTAGCGGGGATAGCTCCTACAATGAGCAGTTCTTC.